A selection of T cell receptor beta chains follows, all from one sample in a study of CD8+CD57+ T cells in acquired aplastic anemia. Each CDR3 protein is one row after TCRdb ran MiXCR on the reads. The sample contains over 150,000 distinct CDR3 sequences, roughly 60% of which appear only once. Sequencing was done on a sample of sorted CD4+, CD8+, or CD8+CD57+ T cells (not recorded which) from PBMCs. The receptors derive from a human donor with aplastic anemia. Both conserved end residues are part of each CDR3.

TRBV7-9,TRBJ2-2,CASSQTVGPTGELFF
TRBV7-9,TRBJ2-5,CASSLGTGRETQYF
TRBV5-1,TRBJ2-3,CASSLAQGLDTQYF
TRBV19,TRBJ2-1,CASSRTSGSGSSYNEQFF
TRBV9,TRBJ2-3,CASSGGSSSTDTQYF
TRBV7-9,TRBJ2-7,CASSQDLPASGRYF
TRBV7-9,TRBJ1-6,CASSLQGMDSPLHF
TRBV7-9,TRBJ2-6,CASSLTGVGANVLTF
TRBV7-9,-,CASSLGLRGYEQYF
TRBV20-1,TRBJ1-2,CSAYSGDGYTF
TRBV10-2,TRBJ2-7,CASRAGTVYEQYF
TRBV25-1,TRBJ2-7,CASSPGYGAGGNEQYF
TRBV2,TRBJ2-7,CASSQVVGQGYEQYF
TRBV7-9,TRBJ1-1,CASTGDYTEAFF
TRBV2,TRBJ2-2,CASSGTAANTGELFF
TRBV29-1,TRBJ2-1,CSVSLAGGYNEQFF
TRBV6-5,TRBJ1-2,CASSPRDSWNYGYTF
TRBV20-1,TRBJ2-7,CSVARVDEQYF
TRBV9,TRBJ1-2,CASSVGDSVYGYTF
TRBV6-5,TRBJ2-2,CASSYSTGELFF
TRBV20-1,TRBJ2-7,CSAVSTHEQYF
TRBV14,TRBJ1-1,CASSQGWGAEAFF
TRBV7-2,TRBJ1-2,CASSPPSAALYSYTF
TRBV6-5,TRBJ2-7,CAISATGLHYEQYF
TRBV6-6,TRBJ1-2,CASSYLLTGGDGYTF
TRBV11-1,TRBJ2-2,CASISETGELFF
TRBV7-2,TRBJ1-2,CASGLKYGYTF
TRBV5-1,TRBJ2-7,CASSLSEYEQYF
TRBV2,TRBJ2-7,CASSQAQGPYEQYF
TRBV11-2,TRBJ1-2,CASSPRGRGDYGYTF
TRBV7-8,TRBJ2-7,CASSPGGFQGGEQYF
TRBV20-1,TRBJ1-5,CSAPDPSSQPQHF
TRBV20-1,TRBJ2-1,CSARSQGPSSYNEQFF
TRBV7-9,TRBJ2-2,CASSSGLLVELFF
TRBV12-3/TRBV12-4,TRBJ1-6,CASSTSGTKLPLHF
TRBV20-1,TRBJ2-7,CSARAQGDNEQYF